This T cell receptor (beta chain) stems from a study of cytomegalovirus exposure and HLA in healthy donors. The CDR3 totals 11 residues. Trimming took 7 bases from V and 4 from J, leaving 7 bases between them. CDR1 is MGHDK and CDR2 is SYGVNS in the germline V gene. The study ran its PCR with 60 Vbeta and 13 Jbeta primers. TCRdb's table, derived via immunoSEQ multiplex PCR, lists solely in-frame clones and lacks some. The sample consists of 150,000 to 200,000 clones, around three quarters of them appearing once. The source is a middle-aged woman in good health and CMV-seronegative. This sequence joins TRBV25-1 and TRBJ1-2, with D hard to call. The sequenced sample consisted of PBMCs. CDR3 sequence: CASITVYGYTF. CDR3 bases: TGTGCCAGCATAACTGTCTATGGCTACACCTTC.